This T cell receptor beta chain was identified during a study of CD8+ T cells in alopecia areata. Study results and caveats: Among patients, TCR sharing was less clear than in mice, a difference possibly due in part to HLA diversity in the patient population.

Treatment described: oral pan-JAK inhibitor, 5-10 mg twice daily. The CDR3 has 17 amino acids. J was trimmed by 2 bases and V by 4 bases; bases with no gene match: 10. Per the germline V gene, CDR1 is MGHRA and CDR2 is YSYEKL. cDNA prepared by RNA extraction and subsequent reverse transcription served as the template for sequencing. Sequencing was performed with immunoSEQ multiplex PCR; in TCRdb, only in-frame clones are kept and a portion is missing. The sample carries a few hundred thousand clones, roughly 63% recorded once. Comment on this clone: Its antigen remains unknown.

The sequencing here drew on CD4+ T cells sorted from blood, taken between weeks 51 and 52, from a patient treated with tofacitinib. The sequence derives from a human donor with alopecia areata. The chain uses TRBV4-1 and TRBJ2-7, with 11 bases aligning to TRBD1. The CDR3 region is CASSPKAGQGGTYEQYF. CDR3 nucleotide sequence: TGCGCCAGCAGCCCGAAGGCGGGACAGGGGGGAACCTACGAGCAGTACTTC.